This TCR beta chain appears in the sequencing data of a study of CD8+CD57+ T cells in acquired aplastic anemia. About the research overall: CD4+ and CD8+ cells, once sorted, gave DNA averaging roughly 3.2 ug. Broader study findings: Patients shared some 30 CD8+ CDR3 sequences with controls.

Selection for sequencing was limited to patients who had shown CD8+CD57+ cell expansion by flow cytometry. Therapy had not been given to patients before blood sampling. The CDR3 is 11 residues long. Germline values: CDR1 DFQATT, CDR2 SNEGSKA (reference sequence). V was clipped by 5 bases and J by 7 bases, with 11 bases between them. Using genomic DNA as the template, TCR beta VDJ and CDR3 profiling was carried out. MiXCR, run by TCRdb on the reads, gives a single entry per CDR3 protein. The sample has some 98,000 distinct CDR3 sequences, around 62% seen once. About this clonotype itself: Its specificity is not known.

The sequencing sample was made of sorted CD4+, CD8+, or CD8+CD57+ T cells (not recorded which) from PBMCs. The rearrangement uses TRBV20-1 and TRBJ1-1, with D possibly TRBD1 on 6 matching bases. The clonotype was recovered from a human donor with aplastic anemia. Here the CDR3 reads CSAARGSEAFF. DNA of the CDR3: TGCAGTGCTGCTAGGGGGAGTGAAGCTTTCTTT.